The TCR beta chain described here comes from a study of Ad26.COV2.S vaccination and SARS-CoV-2 variants (dated by TCRdb to the early 2020s). Background for the entire study: Vaccine-arm donors were drawn from COV1001, a multicentre, randomized, double-blind, placebo-controlled phase I-IIa trial of Ad26.COV2.S in healthy adults. Ad26.COV2.S was administered intramuscularly at a dose of 5x10^10 or 1x10^11 viral particles, either as one shot or as two shots given 56 days apart. The specificity and breadth of SARS-CoV-2-reactive T cell receptors after Ad26.COV2.S vaccination were assessed by TCRbeta repertoire sequencing. A total of 32 samples were included in the TCR-sequenced set, comprising around 19 Ad26.COV2.S vaccine recipients, 5 placebo recipients and 8 SARS-CoV-2 convalescent individuals. Participants in the trial were split at random into five groups of five each, receiving low-dose or high-dose Ad26.COV2.S once or twice, or else placebo on both occasions. Investigators remained blinded to trial group allocation during experiments and outcome assessment. Overall study results and their limits: Vaccine and placebo recipients had comparable non-spike TCR breadth, which fits with the vaccine containing only spike. According to the authors, total T cell responses may have been underestimated by the TCR breadth and depth analyses. Ad26.COV2.S recipients had higher spike-specific TCR breadth than placebo recipients (P = 0.0014). After vaccination, substantial breadth of spike-specific CD8+ and CD4+ T cell responses was reported. The study was not powered for comparison of responses between vaccine doses or regimens.

This sample's treatment or condition label indicates: about 20 received Ad26.COV2.S at low or high dose, single or two shots; 5 received placebo; per-sample allocation not given. Repertoires of vaccine and placebo recipients were sequenced from samples collected on day 63 after the first injection. In Cohort 1b, 25 or so adults aged 18-55 years were enrolled at a single site in Boston, USA, between 29 July and 7 August 2020. Ad26.COV2.S consisted of a replication-incompetent adenovirus type 26 vector by which a prefusion-stabilized SARS-CoV-2 spike protein from the original Wuhan strain was expressed. As to this clone: Its recognized antigen is unknown. No much larger clone is present one base from it, and per-base qualities are unavailable.

The CDR3 holds 14 amino acids from the cysteine to the phenylalanine. Only the CDR3 region is kept as DNA, spanning 42 bases read in frame from base 1. V loses 3 bases of germline sequence and J loses 1 base, and the interval between the two ends is 9 bases. Looking up the germline V gene yields CDR1 SGHTA and CDR2 FQGNSA. TCRbeta CDR3 regions were sequenced with the immunoSEQ Assay. After extraction, genomic DNA underwent amplification by bias-controlled multiplex PCR, followed by high-throughput sequencing. As for the original processing: Collapsing and filtering of sequences were performed to quantify the absolute abundance of each unique TCRbeta CDR3 region. Usable DNA was measured by amplifying reference genes present in all nucleated cells, and TCRbeta template counts were normalized to that usable DNA to estimate T cell fraction. Repertoire TCRs were annotated as SARS-CoV-2-specific when V gene, CDR3 amino acid sequence and J gene were exactly matched to a known reactive TCR set. MIRA supplied the reference SARS-CoV-2 TCR set, which was filtered for enrichment in COVID-19-positive ImmuneCODE repertoires so that public or cross-reactive TCRs were removed. Based on the MIRA antigens, annotated TCRs were further analysed at the level of specific ORF or position within ORF. Breadth was defined as annotated unique rearrangements over total unique productive rearrangements; depth was the summed frequency of those rearrangements. Two-sided Wilcoxon rank-sum tests were used to compare TCR breadth between groups. As stored in TCRdb, this immuneACCESS dataset retains in-frame rearrangements with V and J assigned. A fraction of the clones does not appear; measured against another copy, unresolved V genes explain less than half of the discrepancy, and the remainder lacks a known reason. The D gene and trimming were derived from the DNA, and the V and J assignments and clone size from that table. This sample holds around 450,000 clones; about 88% were observed only once. Around 2.6% of the sample goes to the ten largest clones.

This clonotype originated in a person aged 18 to 59 who received the Ad26.COV2.S COVID-19 vaccine or a placebo. Material: peripheral blood, obtained in a trial of Ad26.COV2.S vaccine versus placebo. This chain joins TRBV7-2 to TRBJ1-1; the D segment could be TRBD1, given 6 matching bases. The bases are TGTGCCAGCAGCTTCGACAGGTCGAACACTGAAGCTTTCTTT. This is translated as CASSFDRSNTEAFF. Reference TRBV7-2 and TRBJ1-1 proteins supply the regions before and after the CDR3; the full variable domain is: GAGVSQSPSNKVTEKGKDVELRCDPISGHTALYWYRQSLGQGLEFLIYFQGNSAPDKSGLPSDRFSAERTGGSVSTLTIQRTQQEDSAVYLCASSFDRSNTEAFFGQGTRLTVV.